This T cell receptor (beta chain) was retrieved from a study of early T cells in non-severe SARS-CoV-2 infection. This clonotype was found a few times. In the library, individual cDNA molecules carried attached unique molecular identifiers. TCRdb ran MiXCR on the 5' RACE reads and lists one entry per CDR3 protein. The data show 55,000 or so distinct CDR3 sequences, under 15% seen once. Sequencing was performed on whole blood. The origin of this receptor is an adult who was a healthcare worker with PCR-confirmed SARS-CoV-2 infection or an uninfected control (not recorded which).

This CDR3 is CASSFSWDTEAFF. The CDR3 DNA follows: TGTGCCAGCAGCTTTTCCTGGGACACTGAAGCTTTCTTT. The V gene is TRBV7-3, the J gene TRBJ1-1; the D is unclear. The CDR3 contains 13 residues. Germline V gene lookup returns CDR1 SGHTA and CDR2 FQGTGA. With 3 bases removed from V and 3 bases from J, the gap between germline ends came to 8 bases.